Described below is a single T cell receptor beta chain sequence and its context. The table lists this clone with a few counts. It lacks a known antigen. Base qualities are not provided; no much larger clone lies one nucleotide away. The data derive from a study of cytotoxic CD8 clonotypes in ibrutinib-treated CLL (dated by TCRdb to the early 2020s). Concerning the study at large: The cohort was composed of ten to eleven relapsed/refractory and around 15 treatment-naive patients; IGHV unmutated status was identified in 17 patients. Partial responses were observed in approximately 24 patients and complete responses in 2; after a median follow-up of 68 months, remission was maintained in around 14 patients and progression was observed in roughly 12. Response samples were taken after a median of roughly eleven months on treatment, ranging from 6 to 36 months. An average of 255,043 productive templates and about 100,000 productive rearrangements was obtained per sample. Of the 90 or so participants in the trial, about two dozen had longitudinal samples available. Cryopreserved peripheral blood mononuclear cells were collected at three points: before therapy, at response, and at either sustained remission or disease progression. All remission and progressive disease samples were collected while patients were still receiving ibrutinib.

On a MiSeq, deep resolution sequencing aimed for a depth between 1 in 1 million and 1 in 200,000 T cells, with each clonotype covered 10x on average. The immunoSEQ hsTCRB Kit was used to generate TCR beta libraries. Under the source paper's analysis protocol: The data were analyzed with ImmunoSEQ Analyzer and ImmunoSEQ Data Assistant, and V, D and J gene assignments followed IMGT definitions. Clonality, which ranges from 0 to 1, was calculated as one minus the normalized Shannon entropy of productive rearrangement frequencies. Public clonotype analysis was restricted to overrepresented clonotypes comprising at least 0.05% of each patient's repertoire. Approximately 14 age-matched healthy donor repertoires from immuneACCESS served as clonality controls. This immuneACCESS table, as held by TCRdb, lists in-frame sequences with V and J called but not all clones. Of the missing ones, under half trace to an unresolved V gene in checked studies; the others have no known cause. Clonal size and the V and J genes are those of that table, whereas D and trimming came from the DNA. The sample includes about 330,000 clones, with roughly 70% observed a single time. The top ten hold 5% to 6.5% of the sample.

For TCR beta library preparation, approximately 2 micrograms of genomic DNA were extracted from the cryopreserved PBMCs. Longitudinal blood samples from CLL patients receiving ibrutinib monotherapy were subjected to high-throughput TCR beta sequencing. The patients took part in an open-label, single-center phase 2 trial of ibrutinib monotherapy. The paper as a whole reports these results and caveats: At ibrutinib response clonality went up, during sustained remission it held steady, and at progression it dropped back toward baseline. Public clonotypes were found to be uncommon and were observed to contract or remain stable during treatment; the increase in clonality was shown to reflect expansion of private clonotypes at ibrutinib response. Sampling times were not matched between patients in sustained remission and patients whose disease was progressing, and lymph node repertoires were not examined. Baseline clonality exceeded that of age-matched healthy donors and correlated strongly with circulating CD8+ T-cell counts.

The source was PBMCs, collected after 36 months of ibrutinib treatment. The clonotype originates from a human donor with chronic lymphocytic leukemia.

CDR3 protein: CASSVEAFYGYTF. The nucleotide sequence reads as follows: TGCGCCAGCAGCGTGGAGGCGTTCTATGGCTACACCTTC. The sequence links TRBV5-1 to TRBJ1-2; the D gene cannot be resolved reliably. From a lookup of the germline V gene, CDR1 and CDR2 are SGHRS and YFSETQ. The CDR3 runs 13 residues from the cysteine to the phenylalanine. Only CDR3 DNA is held: 39 bases, read in frame from base 1. Relative to germline, V is 4 bases shorter and J is 4 bases shorter, with 11 bases between their ends.